The present TCR beta chain was sequenced within a study of T cell changes during pregnancy in multiple sclerosis. Sequenced by immunoSEQ multiplex PCR; TCRdb stores in-frame clones only, minus some. The sample includes 70,000 to 100,000 clones, 80% to 95% of them seen just once. V was clipped by 4 bases and J by 1 base; unmatched bases: 3. In germline, CDR1 is SGDLS, CDR2 YYNGEE. The CDR3 totals 14 residues. The source was peripheral blood, collected in the first trimester of pregnancy. The source of this sequence is a female donor with multiple sclerosis, enrolled in a pregnancy study. This sequence joins TRBV9 and TRBJ2-3; 7 nucleotides agree with TRBD1. CDR3 DNA sequence: TGTGCCAGCAGCATAACAGGGGGCACAGATACGCAGTATTTT. As protein: CASSITGGTDTQYF.